The clone carrying this T cell receptor (beta chain) was counted many times. Germline V CDR1 and CDR2: SGDLS, YYNGEE. Trimming took 2 bases from V and 5 from J, leaving 7 bases between them. The CDR3 has 12 amino acids. One entry per CDR3 protein results from TCRdb running MiXCR on the 5' RACE reads. The repertoire has under 550,000 distinct CDR3 sequences, 21% of them found once; the top ten carry around 16%. The entry originates in a study of T cells after yellow fever vaccination. The V and J genes are TRBV9 and TRBJ2-5; D possibly corresponds to TRBD2 (5 bases). The sequence was obtained from a man between 18 and 29 years old who received the YFV17D yellow fever vaccine. The starting material was PBMCs, obtained less than 25 days after the first yellow fever vaccination. DNA of the CDR3: TGTGCCAGCAGCGTCGGGGAGGAGACCCAGTACTTC. This translates into CASSVGEETQYF.